Listed here is a single TCR beta chain. There are 14 residues in the CDR3. Germline CDR1 ENHRY, CDR2 SYGVKD. V dropped 6 bases and J dropped 4 bases, with 14 bases sitting between them. This record comes from a study of control samples from healthy donors and cancer patients. Clones were read by immunoSEQ multiplex PCR, and TCRdb kept only the in-frame ones, dropping some. The table lists some 150,000 clones, about 94% of them singletons. V is TRBV10-3 and J is TRBJ2-3, with D possibly being TRBD1 (6 bases). The TCR comes from a man between 40 and 49 years old in good health. The sequencing input was blood. The CDR3 DNA reads as TGTGCCATCAGACAACAGGGTAGCGCAGATACGCAGTATTTT. Its protein product is CAIRQQGSADTQYF.